One sample yielded the 26 T cell receptor beta chains listed below, sequenced in a study of vaccination effects on CD4 cells after COVID-19. These TCRs are of unknown antigen specificity. Sequencing in the ViraFEST assay came after antigen-specific CD4+ T cells had been expanded with viral peptide pools, which were used to stimulate PBMC. Cells that had been cultured for about 10 days were the source of isolated CD4+ T cells. Each participant was given two doses of one vaccine (BNT162b2 or mRNA-1273). The repertoire was sequenced with immunoSEQ multiplex PCR; TCRdb's copy has only in-frame clones and lacks some. There are tens of thousands of clones in the sample; roughly 81% occur only once, and approximately 5.1% lies in the top ten. Sequenced material: CD4+ T cells from PBMCs cultured with SARS-CoV-2 spike peptides, taken after COVID-19 vaccination. These receptors all stem from a human donor who received a COVID-19 vaccine. Some clones in this sample may be carry-over from other donors' samples.

The count of this clone is one. The chain combines TRBV4-1 with TRBJ1-3; TRBD1 matches at 8 bases. The V and J ends lost 1 base and 8 bases, in that order; junction bases with no gene match: 13. The germline V gene encodes CDR1 MGHRA and CDR2 YSYEKL. The CDR3 extends over 17 amino acids. CDR3: CASSQGQFISGGYTIYF. CDR3 in DNA: TGCGCCAGCAGCCAAGGCCAGTTCATTTCAGGGGGCTACACCATATATTTT.

The chain combines TRBV9 with TRBJ1-4; 8 bases are shared with TRBD1. The junction had 6 bases not matched to a gene; V was cut back by 3 bases and J by 8 bases. This CDR3 has 14 residues. Germline CDR1 SGDLS, CDR2 YYNGEE. As DNA, the CDR3 is TGTGCCAGCAGCGCAGACAGGGGAGGCGAAAAACTGTTTTTT. Protein product: CASSADRGGEKLFF.

The CDR3 DNA sequence: TGTGCCAGCAGTTTAATGGGGGTTAATGAAAAACTGTTTTTT. Residues: CASSLMGVNEKLFF. The rearrangement uses TRBV27 and TRBJ1-4; possibly TRBD1 for D (5 bases). Germline CDR1 is MNHEY and CDR2 is SMNVEV (reference sequence). Trimming cost V 2 bases and J 4 bases, with 8 bases left between them. The CDR3 covers 14 residues.

The V and J genes are TRBV7-8 and TRBJ1-5; D perhaps matches TRBD1 (5 bases). Germline CDR1 reads SGHVS; CDR2 reads FQNEAQ. CDR3 length equals 14 residues. The ends were cut back, 4 bases at V and 7 bases at J, with 14 bases in the middle. The CDR3 bases are TGTGCCAGCAGCTCCCGCAGGGTGGAACAGCCCCAGCATTTT. Its translation: CASSSRRVEQPQHF.

V and J are TRBV5-6 and TRBJ2-5; D gene uncertain. Germline CDR1 and CDR2: SGHDT and YYEEEE. The V end lost 1 base, the J end lost 2 bases, and 6 bases lay between the germline ends. The CDR3 runs to 13 residues. The CDR3 protein is CASSLTRQETQYF. CDR3 nucleotide sequence: TGTGCCAGCAGCTTGACAAGACAAGAGACCCAGTACTTC.

The chain has TRBV7-8 and TRBJ2-1; tentatively, D is TRBD1 (7 bases). This CDR3 has 21 amino acids. CDR1 SGHVS and CDR2 FQNEAQ come from the germline V gene. The ends were cut back, 5 bases at V and 1 base at J, with 30 bases in the middle. As DNA, the CDR3 is TGTGCCAGCAGCCCCGCCCAATCAGGGGGGTCTTACTCTCGATCCTACAATGAGCAGTTCTTC. Amino acid sequence: CASSPAQSGGSYSRSYNEQFF.

The chain carries TRBV20-1 and TRBJ1-1; D may be TRBD1 (6 bases). The CDR3 length is 9 residues. The germline gives CDR1 DFQATT, CDR2 SNEGSKA (reference sequence). V was clipped by 6 bases and J by 10 bases, with 9 bases between them. The CDR3 coding sequence is TGCAGTGCAGGGGGGGGAGCTTTCTTT. As protein: CSAGGGAFF.

The CDR3 coding sequence is TGTGCCAGCAGTTTATATCAGGGGGCAACTAATGAAAAACTGTTTTTT. Residues: CASSLYQGATNEKLFF. V and J are TRBV27 and TRBJ1-4, with 7 bases aligning to TRBD1. The germline CDR1 and CDR2 sequences are MNHEY and SMNVEV (reference sequence). The CDR3 length is 16 residues. V was pared by 1 base and J by 0 bases, with 2 bases of the junction left unmatched.

The chain couples TRBV5-1 to TRBJ2-5, with D perhaps matching TRBD1 (6 bases). The V gene's germline CDR1 is SGHRS and CDR2 YFSETQ. The V end lost 0 bases, the J end lost 3 bases, and 12 bases lay between the germline ends. The CDR3 runs to 15 residues. The CDR3 DNA reads as TGCGCCAGCAGCTTGGATTTTGGGACAAAAGAGACCCAGTACTTC. Protein sequence: CASSLDFGTKETQYF.

The chain recombines TRBV3-1 (or the pseudogene TRBV3-2) with TRBJ1-2; weak D call: TRBD1 (5 bases). The CDR3 is 14 amino acids. Trimming cost V 0 bases and J 8 bases, with 13 bases left between them. The V gene's germline CDR1 is LGHDT and CDR2 YNNKEL (reference sequence). CDR3 loop: CASSQDGRGRGYTF. The CDR3 nucleotides are TGTGCCAGCAGCCAAGATGGTAGGGGACGAGGCTACACCTTC.

J is TRBJ2-3 and V is TRBV19; D perhaps matches TRBD2 (7 bases). V lost 4 bases and J 4 bases, leaving 12 bases between the germline ends. The CDR3 sequence is 14 residues long. Germline V gene data show CDR1 as LNHDA and CDR2 as SQIVND (reference sequence). The CDR3 here is CASSRGGAADTQYF. The CDR3 nucleotides are TGTGCCAGTAGTAGAGGGGGGGCTGCAGATACGCAGTATTTT.

The chain links TRBV5-4 to TRBJ1-2; 9 positions match TRBD1. The germline gives CDR1 SGHNT, CDR2 YYREEE (reference sequence). Germline trimming cut 0 bases from V and 7 bases from J; bases unmatched to any gene: 4. CDR3 length: 14 residues. The CDR3 loop reads CASSLELTGGGYTF. CDR3 nucleotide sequence: TGTGCCAGCAGCTTGGAACTGACAGGGGGTGGCTACACCTTC.

J is TRBJ1-2 and V is TRBV12-3 or TRBV12-4; the D gene is possibly TRBD1 (5 bases). CDR3 length: 13 amino acids. V lost 3 bases to trimming and J lost 6 bases, with 11 bases between them. As DNA, the CDR3 is TGTGCCAGCAGTTTTAACAGGCCCGATGGCTACACCTTC. It specifies CASSFNRPDGYTF.

The chain is built from TRBV7-9 and TRBJ2-5; perhaps TRBD1 as D (6 bases). The CDR3 is made up of 14 amino acids. CDR1 is SEHNR and CDR2 is FQNEAQ in the germline V gene (reference sequence). Trimming removed 3 bases at V and 2 bases at J, with 10 bases between. In DNA, the CDR3 is TGTGCCAGCAGCTTTTTCCAGGGGCAAGAGACCCAGTACTTC. This translates into CASSFFQGQETQYF.

CDR3 amino acids: CASSLPPRGEGEQYV. CDR3 bases: TGTGCCAGCAGCTTACCCCCGAGGGGGGAGGGCGAGCAGTACGTC. The V gene is TRBV7-8, the J gene TRBJ2-7, with a weak D call TRBD2 (7 bases). The CDR3 length is 15 residues. Between the trimmed V and J ends, which lost 2 bases and 6 bases, there was a span of 17 bases. Germline CDR1 is SGHVS and CDR2 is FQNEAQ.

The chain recombines TRBV2 with TRBJ1-2; TRBD1 is a possible D gene (6 bases). The germline gives CDR1 SNHLY, CDR2 FYNNEI. The CDR3 covers 16 residues. V shed 0 bases and J shed 5 bases, with 16 bases lying between them. The CDR3 bases are TGTGCCAGCAGTGAAGCGCGGGTAGGGGGAGGGTATGGCTACACCTTC. Translating gives CASSEARVGGGYGYTF.

The chain has TRBV28 and TRBJ1-6; 9 bases are shared with TRBD1. The CDR3 has 17 residues. CDR1 is MDHEN and CDR2 is SYDVKM in the germline V gene. V dropped 3 bases and J dropped 9; count of bases not matched to a gene: 12. The CDR3 nucleotides read TGTGCCAGCAGTTTTGTCGGACAGGGGATGAAAGTTTCACCCCTCCACTTT. It is translated as CASSFVGQGMKVSPLHF. The variable domain in full, completed from reference TRBV28 and TRBJ1-6, reads DVKVTQSSRYLVKRTGEKVFLECVQDMDHENMFWYRQDPGLGLRLIYFSYDVKMKEKGDIPEGYSVSREKKERFSLILESASTNQTSMYLCASSFVGQGMKVSPLHFGNGTRLTVT.

This clone appeared once. The chain carries TRBV7-9 and TRBJ1-4; 8 bases line up with TRBD1. Germline V gives CDR1 SEHNR, CDR2 FQNEAQ (reference sequence). This CDR3 comprises 14 residues. V dropped 5 bases and J dropped 8; count of bases not matched to a gene: 7. CDR3 sequence reads: CASSPGQGKEKLFF. DNA for the CDR3: TGTGCCAGCAGCCCCGGACAGGGTAAAGAAAAACTGTTTTTT.

The V gene is TRBV5-1, the J gene TRBJ2-3; perhaps TRBD1 as D (6 bases). The CDR3 is made up of 13 amino acids. V was clipped by 3 bases and J by 3 bases, with 8 bases between them. The germline CDR1 and CDR2 sequences are SGHRS and YFSETQ. CDR3: CASSSQGTDTQYF. In DNA, the CDR3 is TGCGCCAGCAGCTCGCAGGGGACAGATACGCAGTATTTT.

This clone is large (0.1 to 1%) by share. CDR3 DNA sequence: TGCGCCAGCAGCTGGGTGTCCCAGGTCGGGGATGGCTACACCTTC. It is translated as CASSWVSQVGDGYTF. The chain employs TRBV5-1 and TRBJ1-2; D not certain. Deletions cut 3 bases from V and 6 bases from J, with 18 bases between. Per the germline V gene, CDR1 is SGHRS and CDR2 is YFSETQ. CDR3 size: 15 residues. The full variable domain, its missing parts supplied by reference TRBV5-1 and TRBJ1-2, is KAGVTQTPRYLIKTRGQQVTLSCSPISGHRSVSWYQQTPGQGLQFLFEYFSETQRNKGNFPGRFSGRQFSNSRSEMNVSTLELGDSALYLCASSWVSQVGDGYTFGSGTRLTVV.

This sequence joins TRBV14 and TRBJ2-2; TRBD1 agrees at 7 bases. The CDR3 runs to 15 residues. The germline V gene encodes CDR1 SGHDN and CDR2 FVKESK. With V trimmed by 7 bases and J by 6 bases, 11 bases remained unmatched. CDR3 protein: CASKKGEGASGELFF. The CDR3 DNA follows: TGTGCCAGCAAAAAAGGTGAGGGGGCGTCCGGGGAGCTGTTTTTT.

The rearrangement joins TRBV5-1 to TRBJ1-1, with D uncertain. V lost 2 bases and J lost 5, with 13 bases in between. Germline V gene sequence: CDR1 SGHRS, CDR2 YFSETQ. The length of the CDR3 is 14 residues. CDR3: CASSFSEGWTEAFF. CDR3 nucleotide sequence: TGCGCCAGCAGCTTCTCGGAGGGATGGACTGAAGCTTTCTTT.

The chain combines TRBV6-2 or TRBV6-3 with TRBJ1-4; D is unclear. Trimming cost V 0 bases and J 0 bases, with 14 bases left between them. The germline gives CDR1 MNHEY, CDR2 SVGEGT. CDR3 length equals 18 residues. DNA of the CDR3: TGTGCCAGCAGTTACTCTTCCCGGAACCCTGCAACTAATGAAAAACTGTTTTTT. Translated: CASSYSSRNPATNEKLFF.

This clone occurred a few times. V and J are TRBV12-3 or TRBV12-4 and TRBJ1-2; 7 bases align to TRBD1. The CDR3 runs 12 residues. V gave up 7 bases and J gave up 8 bases; unmatched junction bases: 7. CDR3 coding DNA: TGTGCCAGCACAGGGGGTAGTTGGGGCTACACCTTC. Translation: CASTGGSWGYTF.

V is TRBV19 and J is TRBJ1-1, with D unresolved. Trimming pared 4 bases from V and 1 base from J, leaving 7 bases between. CDR1 is LNHDA and CDR2 is SQIVND in the germline V gene (reference sequence). The CDR3 loop spans 13 amino acids. CDR3 bases: TGTGCCAGTAGTAGAGGACGGAACACTGAAGCTTTCTTT. Translating it yields CASSRGRNTEAFF.

V usage is TRBV18 and J usage is TRBJ1-1, with D hard to call. Trimming stripped 2 bases from V and 1 base from J, with 2 bases between. The germline CDR1 and CDR2 sequences are KGHSH and LQKENI. The CDR3 is 12 amino acids. The CDR3 sequence is CASSPGNTEAFF. The CDR3 DNA reads as TGTGCCAGCTCACCAGGGAACACTGAAGCTTTCTTT.